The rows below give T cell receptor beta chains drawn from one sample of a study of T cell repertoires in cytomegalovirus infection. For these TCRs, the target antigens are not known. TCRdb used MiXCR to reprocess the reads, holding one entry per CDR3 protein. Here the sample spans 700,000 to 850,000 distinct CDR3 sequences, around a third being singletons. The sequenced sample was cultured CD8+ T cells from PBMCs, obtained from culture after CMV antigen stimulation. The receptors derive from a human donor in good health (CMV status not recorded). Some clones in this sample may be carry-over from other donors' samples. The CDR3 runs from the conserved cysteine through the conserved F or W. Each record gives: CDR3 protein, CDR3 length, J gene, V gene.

CASSQVTGAGDYGYTF,16,TRBJ1-2,TRBV4-1
CASSFPLARANGYTF,15,TRBJ1-2,TRBV7-9
CATSSRQTANYGYTF,15,TRBJ1-2,TRBV15
CASSLRQGGGNTGELFF,17,TRBJ2-2,TRBV5-4
CANSIRTQESGANVLTF,17,TRBJ2-6,TRBV7-3
CASSLDRAANTEAFF,15,TRBJ1-1,TRBV4-1
CAISESSWKMDTEAFF,16,TRBJ1-1,TRBV10-3
CASSQEAFPTYEQYF,15,TRBJ2-7,TRBV4-1
CASSLAREETQYF,13,TRBJ2-5,TRBV7-2
CASSWNRGLMNTEAFF,16,TRBJ1-1,TRBV5-1
CASSPPERSNTEAFF,15,TRBJ1-1,TRBV7-8
CASSFINTGELFF,13,TRBJ2-2,TRBV12-3/TRBV12-4
CASSSGQDWETQYF,14,TRBJ2-5,TRBV7-7
CASIRTSGTDTQYF,14,TRBJ2-3,TRBV7-8
CSVEDRAYDLNTNYGYTF,18,TRBJ1-2,TRBV29-1
CASSLVIGDGLNTEAFF,17,TRBJ1-1,TRBV7-9